This T cell receptor (beta chain) stems from a study of shared clonotypes between healthy human individuals. Researchers ran the assay at a deep level. Unsorted PBMC DNA went through sequencing on ten immunoSEQ deep assay plates. This table comes from immunoSEQ multiplex PCR, and its TCRdb copy is limited to in-frame clones, with some not included. The sample carries hundreds of thousands of clones, more than 70% recorded once. The CDR3 contains 13 residues. Germline lookup yields CDR1 MRHNA and CDR2 SNTAGT. Trimming shortened V by 1 base and J by 7 bases, and 9 bases separated the two germline ends. This chain joins TRBV6-4 and TRBJ2-3; no definite D call. The sample taken for sequencing was PBMCs. The TCR originated in a woman in her 40s in good health. Some clones in this sample may be carry-over from other donors' samples. The CDR3 protein is CASSDWPLNTQYF. In nucleotides, the CDR3 is TGTGCCAGCAGTGACTGGCCACTCAATACGCAGTATTTT.